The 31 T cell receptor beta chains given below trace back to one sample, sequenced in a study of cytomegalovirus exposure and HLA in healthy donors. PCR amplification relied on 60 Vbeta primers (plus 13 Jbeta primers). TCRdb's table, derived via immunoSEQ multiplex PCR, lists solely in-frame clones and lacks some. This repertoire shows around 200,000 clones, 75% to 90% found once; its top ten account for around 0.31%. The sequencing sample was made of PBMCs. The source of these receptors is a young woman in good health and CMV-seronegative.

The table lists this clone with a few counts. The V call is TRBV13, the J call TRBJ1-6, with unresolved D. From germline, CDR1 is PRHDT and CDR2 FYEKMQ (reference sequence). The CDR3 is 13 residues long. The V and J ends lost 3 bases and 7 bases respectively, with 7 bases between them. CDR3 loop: CASSFFGNSPLHF. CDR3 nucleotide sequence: TGTGCCAGCAGCTTCTTCGGGAATTCACCCCTCCACTTT.

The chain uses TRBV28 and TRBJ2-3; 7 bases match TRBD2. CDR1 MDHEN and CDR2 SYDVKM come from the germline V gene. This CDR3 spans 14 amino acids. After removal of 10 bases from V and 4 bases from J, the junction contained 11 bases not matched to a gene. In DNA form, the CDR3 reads TGTGCCACCTCTGGGCGGGAGTCCGCAGATACGCAGTATTTT. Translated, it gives CATSGRESADTQYF. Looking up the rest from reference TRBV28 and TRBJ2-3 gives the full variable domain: DVKVTQSSRYLVKRTGEKVFLECVQDMDHENMFWYRQDPGLGLRLIYFSYDVKMKEKGDIPEGYSVSREKKERFSLILESASTNQTSMYLCATSGRESADTQYFGPGTRLTVL.

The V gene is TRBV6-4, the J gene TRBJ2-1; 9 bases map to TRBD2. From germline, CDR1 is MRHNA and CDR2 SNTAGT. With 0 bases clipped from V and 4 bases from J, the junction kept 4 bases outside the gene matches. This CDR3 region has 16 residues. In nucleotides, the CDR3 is TGTGCCAGCAGTGACTCTACTAGCGGGTCATACAATGAGCAGTTCTTC. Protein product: CASSDSTSGSYNEQFF.

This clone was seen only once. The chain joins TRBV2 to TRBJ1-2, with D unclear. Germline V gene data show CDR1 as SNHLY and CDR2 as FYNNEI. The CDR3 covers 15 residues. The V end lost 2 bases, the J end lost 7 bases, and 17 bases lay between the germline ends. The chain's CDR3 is CASSEYFSGGGGYTF. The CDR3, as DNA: TGTGCCAGCAGTGAATACTTTTCGGGAGGCGGTGGCTACACCTTC.

CDR3 sequence: CASSPGTSGEETQYF. CDR3 nucleotide sequence: TGTGCCAGCTCACCAGGGACTAGCGGGGAAGAGACCCAGTACTTC. This chain joins TRBV18 and TRBJ2-5; TRBD2 matches at 13 bases. Germline V gene sequence: CDR1 KGHSH, CDR2 LQKENI. Losses at the gene ends were 2 bases for V and 3 bases for J; bases not matched to a gene: 0. This CDR3 comprises 15 residues.

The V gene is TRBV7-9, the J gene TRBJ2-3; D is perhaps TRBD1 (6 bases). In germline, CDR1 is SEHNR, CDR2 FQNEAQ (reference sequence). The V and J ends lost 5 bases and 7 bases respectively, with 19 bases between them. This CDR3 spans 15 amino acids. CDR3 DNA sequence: TGTGCCAGCAGCCAGGAGGACAGAGGGGAGAATACGCAGTATTTT. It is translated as CASSQEDRGENTQYF.

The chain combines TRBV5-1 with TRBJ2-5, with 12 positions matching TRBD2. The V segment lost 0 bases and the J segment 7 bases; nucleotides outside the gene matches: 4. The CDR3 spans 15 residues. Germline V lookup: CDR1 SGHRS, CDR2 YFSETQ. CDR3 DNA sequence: TGCGCCAGCAGCTTGGGATCTAGCGGGAGGGTGACCCAGTACTTC. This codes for CASSLGSSGRVTQYF.

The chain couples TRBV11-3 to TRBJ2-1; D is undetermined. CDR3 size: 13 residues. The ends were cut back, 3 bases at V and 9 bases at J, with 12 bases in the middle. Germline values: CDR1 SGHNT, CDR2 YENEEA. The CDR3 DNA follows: TGTGCCAGCAGCTTCGACCGAGCGAGTGAGCAGTTCTTC. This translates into CASSFDRASEQFF.

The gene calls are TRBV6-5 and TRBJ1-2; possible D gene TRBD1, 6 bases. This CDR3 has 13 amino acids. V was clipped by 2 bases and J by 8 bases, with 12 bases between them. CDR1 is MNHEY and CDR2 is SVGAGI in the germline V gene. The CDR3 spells CASSYAQGIGYTF. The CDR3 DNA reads TGTGCCAGCAGTTACGCCCAGGGGATAGGCTACACCTTC.

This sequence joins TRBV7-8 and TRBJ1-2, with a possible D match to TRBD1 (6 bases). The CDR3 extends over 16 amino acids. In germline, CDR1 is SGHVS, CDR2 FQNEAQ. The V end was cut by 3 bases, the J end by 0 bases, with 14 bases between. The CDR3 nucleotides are TGTGCCAGCAGCTTGGCAGGGGATTCATCTAACTATGGCTACACCTTC. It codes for CASSLAGDSSNYGYTF.

CDR3 in DNA: TGTGCCAGCTCACCACCGTCGGAGTCCCAAGAGACCCAGTACTTC. Its protein product is CASSPPSESQETQYF. The rearrangement links TRBV18 to TRBJ2-5, with D unclear. The CDR3 is 15 residues long. Germline V CDR1 and CDR2: KGHSH, LQKENI. V lost 0 bases, J lost 1 base, and 9 bases lay in between.

For the CDR3, the DNA is TGTGCCAGCAGCTTGGCTGGGAGGGCCGATGGCTACACCTTC. Amino acid sequence: CASSLAGRADGYTF. The gene calls are TRBV5-4 and TRBJ1-2; D is undetermined. The CDR3 is made up of 14 amino acids. Germline assignment: CDR1 SGHNT and CDR2 YYREEE (reference sequence). Trimming took off 0 bases at V and 6 bases at J, with 12 bases between the two ends.

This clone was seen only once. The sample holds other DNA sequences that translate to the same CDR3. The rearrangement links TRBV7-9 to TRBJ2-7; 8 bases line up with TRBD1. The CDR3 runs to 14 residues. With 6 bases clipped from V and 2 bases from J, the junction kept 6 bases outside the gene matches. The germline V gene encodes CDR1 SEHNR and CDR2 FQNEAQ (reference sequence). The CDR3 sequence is CASSQTGVPYEQYF. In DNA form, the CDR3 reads TGTGCCAGCAGTCAGACAGGGGTGCCCTACGAGCAGTACTTC.

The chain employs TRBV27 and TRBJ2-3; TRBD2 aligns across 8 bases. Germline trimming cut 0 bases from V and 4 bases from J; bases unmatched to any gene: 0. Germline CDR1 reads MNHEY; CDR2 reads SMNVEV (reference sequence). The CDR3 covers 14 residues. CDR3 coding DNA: TGTGCCAGCAGTTTATCGCGGGGGGCAGATACGCAGTATTTT. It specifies CASSLSRGADTQYF.

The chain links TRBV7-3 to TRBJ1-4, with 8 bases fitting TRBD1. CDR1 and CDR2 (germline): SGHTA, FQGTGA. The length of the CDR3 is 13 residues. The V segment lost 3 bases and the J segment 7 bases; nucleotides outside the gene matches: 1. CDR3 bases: TGTGCCAGCAGCTTTGACAGGGGTGAAAAACTGTTTTTT. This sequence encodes CASSFDRGEKLFF.

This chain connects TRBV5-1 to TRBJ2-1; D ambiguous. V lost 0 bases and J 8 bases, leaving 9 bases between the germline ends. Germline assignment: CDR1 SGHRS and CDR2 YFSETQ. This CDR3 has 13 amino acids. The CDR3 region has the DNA TGCGCCAGCAGCTTGGTCCTAGTCGATGAGCAGTTCTTC. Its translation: CASSLVLVDEQFF.

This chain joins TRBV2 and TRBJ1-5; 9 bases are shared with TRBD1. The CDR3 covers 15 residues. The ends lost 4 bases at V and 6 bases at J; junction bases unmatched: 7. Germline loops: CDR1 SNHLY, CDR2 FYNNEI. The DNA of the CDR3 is TGTGCCAGCAGTGCTGAACAGGGGGCTGCTCAGCCCCAGCATTTT. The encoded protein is CASSAEQGAAQPQHF.

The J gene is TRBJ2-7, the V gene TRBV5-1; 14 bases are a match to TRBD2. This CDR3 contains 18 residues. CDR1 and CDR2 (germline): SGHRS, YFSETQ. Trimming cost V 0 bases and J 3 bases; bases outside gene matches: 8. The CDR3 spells CASSLAVRTSGGSYEQYF. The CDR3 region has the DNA TGCGCCAGCAGCTTGGCCGTCAGGACTAGCGGGGGGAGCTACGAGCAGTACTTC.

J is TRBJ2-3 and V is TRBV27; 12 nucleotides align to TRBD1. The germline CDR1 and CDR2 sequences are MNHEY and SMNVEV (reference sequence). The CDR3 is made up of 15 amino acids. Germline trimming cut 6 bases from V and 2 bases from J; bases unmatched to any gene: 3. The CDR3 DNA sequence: TGTGCCAGCAGCACGGGACAGGGGGCCACAGATACGCAGTATTTT. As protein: CASSTGQGATDTQYF.

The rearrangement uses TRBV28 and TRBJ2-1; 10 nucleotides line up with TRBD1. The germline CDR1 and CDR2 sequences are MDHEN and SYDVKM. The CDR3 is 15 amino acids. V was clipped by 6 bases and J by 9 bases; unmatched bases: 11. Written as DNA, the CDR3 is TGTGCCAGCAGCACGACAGGGGGCGTTCGTGGTGAGCAGTTCTTC. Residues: CASSTTGGVRGEQFF.

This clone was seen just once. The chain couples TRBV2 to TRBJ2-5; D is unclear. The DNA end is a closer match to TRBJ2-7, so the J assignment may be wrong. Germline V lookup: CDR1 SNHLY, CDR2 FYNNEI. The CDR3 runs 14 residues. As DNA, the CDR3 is TGTGCCAGCAGTGACTTCCGGAGCTCCTACGAGCAGTACTTC. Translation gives CASSDFRSSYEQYF.

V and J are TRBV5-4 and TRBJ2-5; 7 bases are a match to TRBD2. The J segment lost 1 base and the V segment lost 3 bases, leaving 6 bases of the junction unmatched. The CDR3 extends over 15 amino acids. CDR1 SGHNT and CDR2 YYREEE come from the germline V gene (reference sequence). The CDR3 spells CASSSSRGGQETQYF. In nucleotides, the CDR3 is TGTGCCAGCAGCTCTAGCCGCGGGGGCCAAGAGACCCAGTACTTC.

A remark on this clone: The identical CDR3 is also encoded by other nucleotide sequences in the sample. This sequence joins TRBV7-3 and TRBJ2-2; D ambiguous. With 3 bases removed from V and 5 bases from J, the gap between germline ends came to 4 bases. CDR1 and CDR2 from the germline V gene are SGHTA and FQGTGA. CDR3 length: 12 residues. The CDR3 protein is CASSFGTGELFF. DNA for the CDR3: TGTGCCAGCAGCTTCGGTACCGGGGAGCTGTTTTTT.

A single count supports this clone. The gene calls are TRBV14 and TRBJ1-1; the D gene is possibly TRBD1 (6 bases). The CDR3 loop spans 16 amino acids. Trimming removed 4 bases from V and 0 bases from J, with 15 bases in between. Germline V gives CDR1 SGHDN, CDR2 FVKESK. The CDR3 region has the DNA TGTGCCAGCAGCCGCTTAGCCGGGACATTGAACACTGAAGCTTTCTTT. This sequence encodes CASSRLAGTLNTEAFF.

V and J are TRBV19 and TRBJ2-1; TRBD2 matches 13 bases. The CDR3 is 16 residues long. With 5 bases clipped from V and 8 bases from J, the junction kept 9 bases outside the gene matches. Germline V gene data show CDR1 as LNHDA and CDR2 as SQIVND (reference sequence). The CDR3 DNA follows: TGTGCCAGTAGTCTCGGACTAGCGGGAGTGAGAGATGAGCAGTTCTTC. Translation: CASSLGLAGVRDEQFF.

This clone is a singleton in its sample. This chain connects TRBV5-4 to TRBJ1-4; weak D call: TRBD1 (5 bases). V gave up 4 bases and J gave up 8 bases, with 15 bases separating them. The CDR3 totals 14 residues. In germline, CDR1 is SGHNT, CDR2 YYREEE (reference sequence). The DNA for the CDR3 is TGTGCCAGCAGCCCTGGGGGGTTGAGGGAAAAACTGTTTTTT. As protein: CASSPGGLREKLFF.

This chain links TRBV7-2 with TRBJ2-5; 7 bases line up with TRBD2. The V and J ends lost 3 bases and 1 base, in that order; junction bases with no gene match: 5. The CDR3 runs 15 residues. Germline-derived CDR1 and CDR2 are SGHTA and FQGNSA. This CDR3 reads CASSFQRGGQETQYF. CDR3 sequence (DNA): TGTGCCAGCAGCTTTCAGCGGGGTGGCCAAGAGACCCAGTACTTC.

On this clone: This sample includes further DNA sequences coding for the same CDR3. Written as DNA, the CDR3 is TGTGCCAGCAGCCTACAGGGGACTCAGCCCCAGCATTTT. Its translation: CASSLQGTQPQHF. This chain joins TRBV5-6 and TRBJ1-5, with 7 positions matching TRBD1. The CDR3 contains 13 residues. V dropped 4 bases and J dropped 6; count of bases not matched to a gene: 4. CDR1 and CDR2 from the germline V gene are SGHDT and YYEEEE.

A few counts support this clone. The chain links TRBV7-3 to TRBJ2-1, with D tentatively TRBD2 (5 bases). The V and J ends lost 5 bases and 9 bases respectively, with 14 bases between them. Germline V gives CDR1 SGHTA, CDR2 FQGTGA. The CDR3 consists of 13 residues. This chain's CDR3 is CASSPGPAGEQFF. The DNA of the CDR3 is TGTGCCAGCAGCCCCGGCCCGGCGGGTGAGCAGTTCTTC.

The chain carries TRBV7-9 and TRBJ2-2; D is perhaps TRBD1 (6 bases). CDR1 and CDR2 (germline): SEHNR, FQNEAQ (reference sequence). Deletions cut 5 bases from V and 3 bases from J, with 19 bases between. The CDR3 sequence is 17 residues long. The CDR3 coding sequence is TGTGCCAGCAGCAAGGACAGCTCTACCGTCTACACCGGGGAGCTGTTTTTT. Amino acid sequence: CASSKDSSTVYTGELFF. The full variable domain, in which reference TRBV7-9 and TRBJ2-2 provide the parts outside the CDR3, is DTGVSQNPRHKITKRGQNVTFRCDPISEHNRLYWYRQTLGQGPEFLTYFQNEAQLEKSRLLSDRFSAERPKGSFSTLEIQRTEQGDSAMYLCASSKDSSTVYTGELFFGEGSRLTVL.

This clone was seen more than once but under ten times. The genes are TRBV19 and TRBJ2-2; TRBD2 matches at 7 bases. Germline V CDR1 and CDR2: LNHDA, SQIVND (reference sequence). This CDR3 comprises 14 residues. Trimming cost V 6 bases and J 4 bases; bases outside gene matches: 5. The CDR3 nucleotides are TGTGCCAGTAGATGGGGGGAGGGCACCGGGGAGCTGTTTTTT. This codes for CASRWGEGTGELFF.